The sequence of this T cell receptor (beta chain) was determined in a study of metastatic and nonmetastatic thyroid tumors. Study-wide context: Both malignant and benign thyroid patients supplied peripheral blood and tumor or nodule tissue samples, across which the repertoires of these patients were then compared.

No treatment had been given to any patient before thyroid surgery. In the original workflow: A papillary thyroid cancer distant-metastasis classifier was built from CDR3 differences across clinicopathological groups. TCRdb re-processed the PCR reads through MiXCR. The V and J calls here are based on TCRdb, not the publication. The sample holds some 84,000 clones, 8% to 9.5% seen once. The sequenced sample was blood. This TCR was recovered from a female donor with papillary thyroid cancer or a benign thyroid nodule (not recorded which). Some clones in this sample may be carry-over from other donors' samples.

CDR3 residues: CSAREPGGLSQPQHF. In DNA, the CDR3 is TGCAGTGCTAGAGAACCAGGGGGCTTGAGTCAGCCCCAGCATTTT. The chain carries TRBV20-1 and TRBJ1-5, with TRBD1 matching 8 bases. The CDR3 covers 15 residues. Germline loops: CDR1 DFQATT, CDR2 SNEGSKA (reference sequence). With V trimmed by 0 bases and J by 6 bases, 7 bases remained unmatched.